This T cell receptor (beta chain) emerged from a study of blood T cell repertoires in COVID-19. At the level of the study: In each case, the material was cDNA or gDNA derived from T cells, B-cell-depleted T cells, or PBMCs.

The germline V gene has CDR1 LNHDA and CDR2 SQIVND (reference sequence). The V end was cut by 6 bases, the J end by 3 bases, with 14 bases between. The length of the CDR3 is 15 residues. Clones were read by immunoSEQ multiplex PCR, and TCRdb kept only the in-frame ones, dropping some. The table lists over 150,000 clones, roughly 85% of them singletons. The gene calls are TRBV19 and TRBJ2-2, with D possibly TRBD2 on 6 matching bases. The clonotype was recovered from a woman between 70 and 85 years old with acute or convalescent COVID-19. Source material: peripheral blood. In DNA form, the CDR3 reads TGTGCCAGTAGACCCTTAATAGCGGACACCGGGGAGCTGTTTTTT. Amino acid sequence: CASRPLIADTGELFF. Full variable domain (rest looked up from reference TRBV19 and TRBJ2-2): DGGITQSPKYLFRKEGQNVTLSCEQNLNHDAMYWYRQDPGQGLRLIYYSQIVNDFQKGDIAEGYSVSREKKESFPLTVTSAQKNPTAFYLCASRPLIADTGELFFGEGSRLTVL.